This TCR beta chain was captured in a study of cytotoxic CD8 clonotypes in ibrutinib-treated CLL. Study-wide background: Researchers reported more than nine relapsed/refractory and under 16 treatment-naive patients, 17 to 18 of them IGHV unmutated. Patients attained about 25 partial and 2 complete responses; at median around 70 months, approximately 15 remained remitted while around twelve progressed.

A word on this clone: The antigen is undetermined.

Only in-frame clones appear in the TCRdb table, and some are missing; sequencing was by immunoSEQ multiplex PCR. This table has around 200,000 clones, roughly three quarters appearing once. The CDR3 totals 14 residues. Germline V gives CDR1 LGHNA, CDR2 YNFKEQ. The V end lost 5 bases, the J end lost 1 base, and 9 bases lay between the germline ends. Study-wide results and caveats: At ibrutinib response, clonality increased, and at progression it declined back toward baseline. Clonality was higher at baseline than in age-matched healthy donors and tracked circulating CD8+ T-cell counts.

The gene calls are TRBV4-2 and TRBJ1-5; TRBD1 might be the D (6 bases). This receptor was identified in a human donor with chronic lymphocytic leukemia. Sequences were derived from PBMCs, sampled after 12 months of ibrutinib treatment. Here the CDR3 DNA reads TGTGCCAGCAGCTACGGACAGAGCAATCAGCCCCAGCATTTT. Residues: CASSYGQSNQPQHF.